Listed here are 32 T cell receptor beta chains from one sample, sequenced in a study of cytomegalovirus exposure and HLA in healthy donors. PCR employed 60 Vbeta and 13 Jbeta primers. The table came from immunoSEQ multiplex PCR; TCRdb's copy has only in-frame clones and leaves some out. The sample yields 60,000 to 65,000 clones, around 68% seen once. The material sequenced was PBMCs. These receptors all stem from a man aged 50-59 years in good health and CMV-seropositive.

The gene calls are TRBV19 and TRBJ1-1; D is possibly TRBD1 (6 bases). With 9 bases removed from V and 0 bases from J, the gap between germline ends came to 14 bases. In germline, CDR1 is LNHDA, CDR2 SQIVND (reference sequence). The CDR3 totals 14 residues. The DNA of the CDR3 is TGTGCCAGCCGCCAGGGGCAGATGAACACTGAAGCTTTCTTT. Its translation is CASRQGQMNTEAFF.

This clone was seen only a few times. The gene calls are TRBV30 and TRBJ1-6, with 9 bases aligning to TRBD1. The CDR3 length is 16 residues. Looked up from germline, CDR1 is GTSNPN and CDR2 is SVGIG (reference sequence). Trimming took 2 bases from V and 9 from J; bases not matched to a gene: 11. CDR3 loop: CAWSSRDRAYVSPLHF. The CDR3 DNA is TGTGCCTGGAGTTCCCGGGACAGGGCATACGTTTCACCCCTCCACTTT. The full variable domain, its missing parts supplied by reference TRBV30 and TRBJ1-6, is SQTIHQWPATLVQPVGSPLSLECTVEGTSNPNLYWYRQAAGRGLQLLFYSVGIGQISSEVPQNLSASRPQDRQFILSSKKLLLSDSGFYLCAWSSRDRAYVSPLHFGNGTRLTVT.

The chain links TRBV7-9 to TRBJ1-2, with TRBD1 matching over 9 bases. The junction had 8 bases not matched to a gene; V was cut back by 8 bases and J by 4 bases. Germline loops: CDR1 SEHNR, CDR2 FQNEAQ (reference sequence). CDR3 length: 14 amino acids. CDR3 in DNA: TGTGCCAGCGGCACAGGGGGCGCCGGCTATGGCTACACCTTC. It codes for CASGTGGAGYGYTF.

V and J are TRBV5-3 and TRBJ2-7; tentatively, D is TRBD2 (5 bases). TRBV5-3 is classed as an ORF, of uncertain function. CDR3 length: 14 residues. Trimming cost V 1 base and J 7 bases, with 15 bases left between them. This CDR3 reads CARSLHREVLEQYF. In nucleotides, the CDR3 is TGTGCCAGAAGCTTGCACCGGGAAGTGTTGGAGCAGTACTTC.

The chain couples TRBV6-6 to TRBJ2-5; D possibly corresponds to TRBD2 (5 bases). The length of the CDR3 is 13 residues. Germline V gives CDR1 MNHNY, CDR2 SVGAGI (reference sequence). Deletions cut 4 bases from V and 1 base from J, with 7 bases between. DNA of the CDR3: TGTGCCAGCAGTTCCAGCGGCCAAGAGACCCAGTACTTC. Translated: CASSSSGQETQYF.

V and J are TRBV30 and TRBJ1-2, with 7 positions matching TRBD1. The J segment lost 2 bases and the V segment lost 3 bases, leaving 3 bases of the junction unmatched. Germline CDR1 reads GTSNPN; CDR2 reads SVGIG (reference sequence). This CDR3 region has 13 residues. CDR3 DNA sequence: TGTGCCTGGAGGGGACAGCCCAACTATGGCTACACCTTC. Amino acid sequence: CAWRGQPNYGYTF. Based on the CDR3 plus reference TRBV30 and TRBJ1-2, the full variable domain is SQTIHQWPATLVQPVGSPLSLECTVEGTSNPNLYWYRQAAGRGLQLLFYSVGIGQISSEVPQNLSASRPQDRQFILSSKKLLLSDSGFYLCAWRGQPNYGYTFGSGTRLTVV.

This chain joins TRBV19 and TRBJ1-1, with 9 nucleotides matching TRBD1. The V gene end was trimmed by 5 bases and the J gene end by 6 bases; junction bases not matched to a gene: 7. Germline loops: CDR1 LNHDA, CDR2 SQIVND (reference sequence). This CDR3 has 14 residues. CDR3 sequence: CASSGTGGDAEAFF. The CDR3 DNA sequence: TGTGCCAGTAGTGGTACAGGGGGCGACGCTGAAGCTTTCTTT.

This clone came up a few times. V usage is TRBV2 and J usage is TRBJ1-2; the match to TRBD1 covers 8 bases. V dropped 8 bases and J dropped 5; count of bases not matched to a gene: 4. CDR3 size: 12 residues. Per the germline V gene, CDR1 is SNHLY and CDR2 is FYNNEI. As DNA, the CDR3 is TGTGCCAGCCCCGGGACAGGATATGGCTACACCTTC. Translated, it gives CASPGTGYGYTF.

The rearrangement links TRBV11-2 to TRBJ1-4; TRBD1 aligns across 7 bases. CDR3 length: 15 residues. The germline gives CDR1 SGHAT, CDR2 FQNNGV. V lost 5 bases, J lost 10 bases, and 13 bases stayed unmatched. The CDR3 bases are TGTGCCAGCAGCGTAGCCGGGACAGTCACGGGAAAACTGTTTTTT. Its protein product is CASSVAGTVTGKLFF.

This clone was found a few times. Given a far larger clone just one base away, this is likely a sequencing read error. This chain links TRBV27 with TRBJ1-2; D uncertain. There are 14 residues in the CDR3. Germline V CDR1 and CDR2: MNHEY, SMNVEV (reference sequence). V lost 3 bases to trimming and J lost 5 bases, with 13 bases between them. CDR3 in DNA: TGTGCCAGCAGTTTTGCAGGTTTATCTTATGGCTACACCTTC. This sequence encodes CASSFAGLSYGYTF.

DNA of the CDR3: TGTGCCTGGGGACAGGGGAGGTATCAGCCCCAGCATTTT. Amino acids: CAWGQGRYQPQHF. V is TRBV30 and J is TRBJ1-5; the match to TRBD1 covers 9 bases. The ends lost 5 bases at V and 5 bases at J; junction bases unmatched: 4. CDR3 size: 13 residues. Germline V gene data show CDR1 as GTSNPN and CDR2 as SVGIG (reference sequence). The full variable domain, completed using reference TRBV30 and TRBJ1-5, is SQTIHQWPATLVQPVGSPLSLECTVEGTSNPNLYWYRQAAGRGLQLLFYSVGIGQISSEVPQNLSASRPQDRQFILSSKKLLLSDSGFYLCAWGQGRYQPQHFGDGTRLSIL.

The genes are TRBV19 and TRBJ2-1; possibly TRBD1 for D (6 bases). CDR3 length equals 15 residues. Germline V gene lookup returns CDR1 LNHDA and CDR2 SQIVND (reference sequence). The ends were cut back, 3 bases at V and 8 bases at J, with 17 bases in the middle. The CDR3 loop reads CASSILGTRMYEQFF. Here the CDR3 DNA reads TGTGCCAGTAGTATCCTCGGGACAAGAATGTATGAGCAGTTCTTC.

CDR3 DNA: TGCAGCGTCTTCACTACTCCCTACGAGCAGTACTTC. Translating it yields CSVFTTPYEQYF. The J gene is TRBJ2-5, the V gene TRBV29-1, with D unresolved. The DNA matches TRBJ2-7 better at its end, which makes the J call doubtful. CDR1 SQVTM and CDR2 ANQGSEA come from the germline V gene. The CDR3 runs 12 residues.

The chain has TRBV15 and TRBJ2-7, with D perhaps TRBD2 (6 bases). The V end lost 4 bases, the J end lost 6 bases, and 10 bases lay between the germline ends. Germline loops: CDR1 LNHNV, CDR2 YYDKDF (reference sequence). The CDR3 length is 12 residues. CDR3 sequence: CATSISGVEQYF. CDR3 bases: TGTGCCACCAGCATCTCGGGAGTCGAGCAGTACTTC.

This clone turned up a few times. This chain joins TRBV2 and TRBJ1-4; D gene ambiguous. The V end lost 9 bases, the J end lost 8 bases, and 16 bases lay between the germline ends. CDR1 SNHLY and CDR2 FYNNEI come from the germline V gene. CDR3 size: 13 residues. The CDR3 reads CASLNEEDEKLFF. As DNA, the CDR3 is TGTGCCAGTTTAAACGAGGAAGACGAAAAACTGTTTTTT.

The V and J genes are TRBV7-9 and TRBJ1-5; tentative D call: TRBD1 (6 bases). Germline V gene lookup returns CDR1 SEHNR and CDR2 FQNEAQ (reference sequence). V lost 3 bases, J lost 7 bases, and 13 bases lay in between. CDR3 length: 14 residues. CDR3 sequence reads: CASSFSGDRQPQHF. The CDR3 DNA follows: TGTGCCAGCAGCTTTTCAGGGGATCGCCAGCCCCAGCATTTT.

This clone was observed a few times. The rearrangement uses TRBV5-5 and TRBJ2-3; 11 bases are a match to TRBD2. The CDR3 extends over 16 amino acids. Germline V gene lookup returns CDR1 SGHKS and CDR2 YYEKEE (reference sequence). J gave up 4 bases and V 0 bases, and 4 bases lay outside the gene matches. CDR3 in amino acids: CASSLGGTSGSDTQYF. Written as DNA, the CDR3 is TGTGCCAGCAGCTTGGGAGGGACTAGCGGATCAGATACGCAGTATTTT.

This clone has more than one count but fewer than ten. The chain links TRBV6-6 to TRBJ2-5, with D maybe TRBD1 (6 bases). The CDR3 length is 15 residues. The germline CDR1 and CDR2 sequences are MNHNY and SVGAGI (reference sequence). Trimming stripped 0 bases from V and 4 bases from J, with 12 bases between. As DNA, the CDR3 is TGTGCCAGCAGTTACTCGCTGGGGGCCACAGAGACCCAGTACTTC. Translating it yields CASSYSLGATETQYF.

The chain employs TRBV28 and TRBJ1-6; D perhaps matches TRBD1 (5 bases). Looked up from germline, CDR1 is MDHEN and CDR2 is SYDVKM. The CDR3 loop spans 13 amino acids. Trimming took off 2 bases at V and 12 bases at J, with 11 bases between the two ends. Written as DNA, the CDR3 is TGTGCCAGCAGTTTAGGACACGCCAGACCCCTCCACTTT. Amino acids: CASSLGHARPLHF.

This chain links TRBV30 with TRBJ1-4, with TRBD1 matching over 7 bases. CDR1 and CDR2 from the germline V gene are GTSNPN and SVGIG (reference sequence). This CDR3 is built from 14 residues. V lost 1 base, J lost 4 bases, and 3 bases stayed unmatched. The CDR3 spells CAWSGGQLNEKLFF. For the CDR3, the DNA is TGTGCCTGGAGTGGGGGACAGCTTAATGAAAAACTGTTTTTT.

There are a few counts of this clone. This chain joins TRBV25-1 and TRBJ1-2, with D perhaps matching TRBD1 (5 bases). The germline V gene has CDR1 MGHDK and CDR2 SYGVNS. The ends were cut back, 0 bases at V and 2 bases at J, with 13 bases in the middle. This CDR3 comprises 16 residues. CDR3 sequence (DNA): TGTGCCAGCAGTGAATATACTTCGGGGGGGAACTATGGCTACACCTTC. Its translation: CASSEYTSGGNYGYTF.

The rearrangement uses TRBV7-6 and TRBJ2-1, with unresolved D. CDR1 and CDR2 from the germline V gene are SGHVS and FNYEAQ. V shed 0 bases and J shed 7 bases, with 7 bases lying between them. The CDR3 runs to 13 residues. In nucleotides, the CDR3 is TGTGCCAGCAGCTTAGCGCCCCAGAATGAGCAGTTCTTC. This codes for CASSLAPQNEQFF.

The chain has TRBV6-5 and TRBJ2-1; tentative D call: TRBD2 (5 bases). CDR3 length: 14 residues. Germline V gene data show CDR1 as MNHEY and CDR2 as SVGAGI. Trimming removed 4 bases from V and 4 bases from J, with 11 bases in between. The CDR3 coding sequence is TGTGCCAGCAGTTTGCGGGCGGCTTACAATGAGCAGTTCTTC. It codes for CASSLRAAYNEQFF.

The rearrangement joins TRBV5-4 to TRBJ1-1, with D unresolved. This CDR3 contains 12 residues. V lost 7 bases to trimming and J lost 1 base, with 8 bases between them. CDR1 is SGHNT and CDR2 is YYREEE in the germline V gene (reference sequence). CDR3 sequence reads: CASRGPNTEAFF. CDR3 nucleotide sequence: TGTGCCAGCCGCGGGCCGAACACTGAAGCTTTCTTT.

This sequence joins TRBV29-1 and TRBJ1-2; 11 nucleotides line up with TRBD1. V lost 0 bases, J lost 3 bases, and 9 bases stayed unmatched. Germline V CDR1 and CDR2: SQVTM, ANQGSEA. This CDR3 contains 17 residues. The chain's CDR3 is CSVEDPGQGAYHYGYTF. The DNA for the CDR3 is TGCAGCGTTGAAGATCCTGGACAGGGGGCTTATCACTATGGCTACACCTTC.

V and J are TRBV2 and TRBJ2-2; the D is unclear. The length of the CDR3 is 15 residues. Trimming left V 1 base short and J 0 bases short, with 6 bases between. Germline V lookup: CDR1 SNHLY, CDR2 FYNNEI. This CDR3 reads CASSEVAPNTGELFF. For the CDR3, the DNA is TGTGCCAGCAGTGAAGTGGCCCCGAACACCGGGGAGCTGTTTTTT.

This chain links TRBV29-1 with TRBJ2-3, with 12 bases identical to TRBD2. With V trimmed by 4 bases and J by 4 bases, 12 bases remained unmatched. The CDR3 totals 17 residues. Germline CDR1 SQVTM, CDR2 ANQGSEA. The CDR3 DNA sequence: TGCAGCGTTGGATACCTAGCTCTAGCGGGAGGGTCAGATACGCAGTATTTT. Encoded protein: CSVGYLALAGGSDTQYF.

The table lists this clone with many counts. This CDR3 is missing its conserved last phenylalanine or tryptophan, likely due to a read error. The rearrangement uses TRBV10-2 and TRBJ1-2; D ambiguous. The CDR3 sequence is 12 residues long. Looked up from germline, CDR1 is WSHSY and CDR2 is SAAADI. For the CDR3, the DNA is TGCGCAAGCAGTGAGCCCCCTGGAGGCTACACCTTA. It translates to CASSEPPGGYTL.

This rearrangement joins TRBV5-1 to TRBJ2-2; D may be TRBD1 (5 bases). Trimming took off 1 base at V and 0 bases at J, with 10 bases between the two ends. The CDR3 loop spans 16 amino acids. Germline CDR1 and CDR2: SGHRS and YFSETQ. The CDR3 region is CASSLYAGTNTGELFF. CDR3 bases: TGCGCCAGCAGCTTGTATGCAGGGACGAACACCGGGGAGCTGTTTTTT.

The gene calls are TRBV6-1 and TRBJ2-7; TRBD1 aligns across 9 bases. CDR1 and CDR2 from the germline V gene are MNHNS and SASEGT. CDR3 length: 14 amino acids. Trimming cost V 4 bases and J 3 bases; bases outside gene matches: 4. CDR3 bases: TGTGCCAGCAGTGGGGTGACAGGGGGCTACGAGCAGTACTTC. Protein product: CASSGVTGGYEQYF.

This clone turned up a few times. DNA of the CDR3: TGTGCCAGCAGTGACTCGCGGGGGGGAGGAAATGAGCAGTTCTTC. As protein: CASSDSRGGGNEQFF. The V call is TRBV6-4, the J call TRBJ2-1; 9 nucleotides line up with TRBD2. The junction had 4 bases not matched to a gene; V was cut back by 0 bases and J by 7 bases. Germline V lookup: CDR1 MRHNA, CDR2 SNTAGT. The CDR3 spans 15 residues.

Only one count was recorded for this clone. V usage is TRBV6-5 and J usage is TRBJ1-4; unclear D gene. The CDR3 is made up of 15 amino acids. Germline assignment: CDR1 MNHEY and CDR2 SVGAGI. Trimming took 5 bases from V and 8 from J, leaving 18 bases between them. The CDR3: CASSTRVGRREKLFF. The CDR3 nucleotides are TGTGCCAGCAGTACACGAGTGGGGAGAAGAGAAAAACTGTTTTTT.